Below are 10 T cell receptor beta chains sequenced from a single sample in a study of blood T cell repertoires in COVID-19. Sequenced by immunoSEQ multiplex PCR; TCRdb stores in-frame clones only, minus some. The sample shows roughly 200,000 clones, around 86% of them seen only once. The specimen sequenced was PBMCs or T cells enriched from blood (not recorded which). The receptors originated from a man aged 35 to 55 with acute COVID-19.

The CDR3 spells CASSRDRTNAGKLFF. DNA for the CDR3: TGTGCCAGTAGCCGGGACAGGACGAATGCGGGAAAACTGTTTTTT. The chain employs TRBV19 and TRBJ1-4; 8 nucleotides agree with TRBD1. Trimming cost V 6 bases and J 10 bases; bases outside gene matches: 13. CDR3 length equals 15 residues. The germline gives CDR1 LNHDA, CDR2 SQIVND (reference sequence).

The chain joins TRBV11-3 to TRBJ2-3; 7 nucleotides match TRBD2. V lost 1 base to trimming and J lost 2 bases; unmatched junction nucleotides: 3. The CDR3 runs to 15 residues. CDR1 and CDR2 from the germline V gene are SGHNT and YENEEA. The CDR3 is CASSLGLADTDTQYF. The CDR3 DNA sequence: TGTGCCAGCAGCTTAGGCCTAGCGGACACAGATACGCAGTATTTT.

The chain is built from TRBV7-9 and TRBJ2-7; no definite D call. Germline-derived CDR1 and CDR2 are SEHNR and FQNEAQ (reference sequence). V gave up 5 bases and J gave up 5 bases, with 7 bases separating them. CDR3 length: 11 residues. The CDR3 region is CASSTIHEQYF. The CDR3, as DNA: TGTGCCAGCAGCACTATACACGAGCAGTACTTC. Full variable domain (missing parts from reference TRBV7-9 and TRBJ2-7): DTGVSQNPRHKITKRGQNVTFRCDPISEHNRLYWYRQTLGQGPEFLTYFQNEAQLEKSRLLSDRFSAERPKGSFSTLEIQRTEQGDSAMYLCASSTIHEQYFGPGTRLTVT.

The chain carries TRBV5-6 and TRBJ1-2, with a weak D call TRBD1 (5 bases). Trimming shortened V by 0 bases and J by 4 bases, and 7 bases separated the two germline ends. This CDR3 comprises 13 residues. CDR1 and CDR2 from the germline V gene are SGHDT and YYEEEE. The CDR3 reads CASSLGQLYGYTF. CDR3 sequence (DNA): TGTGCCAGCAGCTTGGGACAGCTCTATGGCTACACCTTC.

This clone was detected only a few times. V gene TRBV6-1 combines with J gene TRBJ1-4; D gene ambiguous. Germline V lookup: CDR1 MNHNS, CDR2 SASEGT. This CDR3 is built from 16 residues. V was cut by 1 base and J by 2 bases, with 11 bases left in between. CDR3 protein: CASSEVGVRTNEKLFF. The CDR3 DNA is TGTGCCAGCAGTGAAGTCGGGGTGAGGACTAATGAAAAACTGTTTTTT.

The chain employs TRBV10-3 and TRBJ2-7; 12 nucleotides match TRBD2. Germline V gene lookup returns CDR1 ENHRY and CDR2 SYGVKD. The CDR3 contains 15 residues. The V gene end was trimmed by 10 bases and the J gene end by 5 bases; junction bases not matched to a gene: 12. CDR3 sequence (DNA): TGTGCCACATCCCCCGGACTAGCGGGACTCGACGAGCAGTACTTC. Amino acid sequence: CATSPGLAGLDEQYF.

The chain links TRBV2 to TRBJ2-1, with 8 bases that match TRBD2. Germline trimming cut 8 bases from V and 6 bases from J; bases unmatched to any gene: 15. Germline loops: CDR1 SNHLY, CDR2 FYNNEI. This CDR3 region has 16 residues. CDR3 DNA: TGTGCCAGCTTAATACCGGGACTAGGAGGTCGCAATGAGCAGTTCTTC. The encoded protein is CASLIPGLGGRNEQFF.

The gene calls are TRBV14 and TRBJ2-1; TRBD2 might be the D (5 bases). CDR3 length: 14 amino acids. Germline assignment: CDR1 SGHDN and CDR2 FVKESK. Trimming took off 5 bases at V and 2 bases at J, with 10 bases between the two ends. The CDR3 sequence: CASSVASPYNEQFF. The CDR3 coding sequence is TGTGCCAGCAGCGTAGCGTCACCCTACAATGAGCAGTTCTTC.

This clone occurred once. The chain uses TRBV5-8 and TRBJ2-2, with D perhaps matching TRBD2 (6 bases). Germline V lookup: CDR1 SGHTS, CDR2 YDEGEE. Trimming cost V 4 bases and J 14 bases, with 18 bases left between them. The CDR3 length is 13 residues. This CDR3 is CASSPNAGTLLFF. The DNA of the CDR3 is TGTGCCAGCAGCCCCAATGCGGGGACTCTACTGTTTTTT.

The chain uses TRBV7-9 and TRBJ2-1; weak D call: TRBD2 (5 bases). This CDR3 has 13 amino acids. In germline, CDR1 is SEHNR, CDR2 FQNEAQ (reference sequence). The V gene lost 5 bases and the J gene lost 7 bases, with 12 bases spanning the gap. The CDR3 coding sequence is TGTGCCAGCAGCCCCGCCGGGGTTAATGAGCAGTTCTTC. Its protein product is CASSPAGVNEQFF.